The clone carrying this TCR beta chain is medium-sized within its sample. Antigen unknown. Time point described: technical triplicate 3. The unsorted libraries were made from 2 million PBMCs kept at -80 C. Trimming removed 5 bases from V and 7 bases from J, with 9 bases in between. Germline CDR1 is DFQATT and CDR2 is SNEGSKA (reference sequence). The CDR3 runs to 10 residues. The cDNA came from 5'RACE with 10-nucleotide random UMIs. Each CDR3 protein gets one entry after TCRdb re-called the 5' RACE reads with MiXCR. The table includes about 44,000 distinct CDR3 sequences, about 22% detected once. The sample belongs to a study of neurological immune-mediated disorders. The study's findings and limits: The greatest TCR clonal expansion occurred in HTLV-1-associated myelopathy and the least in multiple sclerosis, which fell below healthy controls. No expanded-clone CDR3 amino acid sequence recurred across subjects, suggesting private TCR-beta repertoires.

V is TRBV20-1 and J is TRBJ2-7; D not certain. The receptor comes from a man aged 55 to 69 with HTLV-1-associated myelopathy (HAM/TSP). The sequenced sample consisted of PBMCs. CDR3 coding DNA: TGCAGTGCTGGGGTCCAGGAGCAGTACTTC. This encodes CSAGVQEQYF.